The clone carrying this T cell receptor beta chain was recorded at least ten times. The antigen is not known. This entry comes from a study of glioma-infiltrating T cells. The iRepertoire nested amplicon-rescue multiplex PCR amplified TCR alpha and beta CDR3s from RNA. Using its own MiXCR run on the multiplex PCR reads, TCRdb lists one record per CDR3 protein. The sample lists some 130,000 distinct CDR3 sequences, more than 20% occurring once. Study observations and caveats: Tissue-blood divergence was below expectation in non-neoplastic patients, above in gliomas.

V was shortened by 7 bases and J by 5 bases, with 17 bases between the two germline ends. Germline assignment: CDR1 MGHDK and CDR2 SYGVNS. The CDR3 loop spans 14 amino acids. This clonotype was sampled from a human donor with low-grade glioma or glioblastoma, undergoing nonglioma brain surgery, or in good health (not recorded which). Sequencing was done on a sample of glioma tissue, nonneoplastic brain tissue, or PBMCs (not recorded which). The gene calls are TRBV25-1 and TRBJ1-1; tentatively, D is TRBD1 (6 bases). Here the CDR3 reads CASIVDIGGTEAFF. The DNA of the CDR3 is TGTGCCAGCATAGTCGACATAGGGGGGACTGAAGCTTTCTTT.